Each of the 29 T cell receptor beta chains below was sequenced from the same sample in a study of blood T cells in healthy people across ages. A sample-barcoded 5' primer and a J-beta primer mix were used in a second PCR of roughly 7 to 11 cycles. TCRdb redid the calling of the 5' RACE reads with MiXCR, one entry per CDR3 protein. The sample includes approximately 900,000 distinct CDR3 sequences, roughly 28% seen only once; the top ten take about 10%. These records were also assigned to another study, of T cells of mothers and their children.

Source material: blood. Source of these receptors: a woman aged 40-49 years in good health.

There are many counts of this clonotype. The J gene is TRBJ2-6, the V gene TRBV6-6; 8 nucleotides agree with TRBD1. V was clipped by 6 bases and J by 0 bases; unmatched bases: 10. CDR3 length equals 18 residues. Germline-derived CDR1 and CDR2 are MNHNY and SVGAGI (reference sequence). The CDR3 sequence: CASRQGQGWDSGANVLTF. The DNA of the CDR3 is TGTGCCAGCAGACAAGGACAGGGATGGGACTCTGGGGCCAACGTCCTGACTTTC.

The sample holds many counts of this clonotype. The chain joins TRBV5-1 to TRBJ2-7, with D maybe TRBD2 (7 bases). This CDR3 region has 12 residues. In germline, CDR1 is SGHRS, CDR2 YFSETQ. Trimming removed 6 bases at V and 7 bases at J, with 14 bases between. CDR3 DNA sequence: TGCGCCAGCAAGGGGGGGCCAGAGGAGCAGTACTTC. This translates into CASKGGPEEQYF.

This clonotype has ten or more counts. V is TRBV12-3 or TRBV12-4 and J is TRBJ2-5, with D unclear. This CDR3 is 12 amino acids long. V was shortened by 0 bases and J by 6 bases, with 5 bases between the two germline ends. The CDR3 spells CASSLAGKTQYF. The CDR3 DNA reads TGTGCCAGCAGTTTAGCGGGAAAGACCCAGTACTTC.

In this sample, this clonotype turned up many times. DNA of the CDR3: TGTGCCAGCAGCCCGGGACTAGCGGGGGGACTCACAGATACGCAGTATTTT. Its translation: CASSPGLAGGLTDTQYF. The chain carries TRBV5-5 and TRBJ2-3; 15 nucleotides match TRBD2. The CDR3 covers 17 residues. V shed 4 bases and J 2 bases; nucleotides not matched to a gene: 5. The V gene's germline CDR1 is SGHKS and CDR2 YYEKEE (reference sequence). The complete variable domain, with remaining parts taken from reference TRBV5-5 and TRBJ2-3, reads DAGVTQSPTHLIKTRGQQVTLRCSPISGHKSVSWYQQVLGQGPQFIFQYYEKEERGRGNFPDRFSARQFPNYSSELNVNALLLGDSALYLCASSPGLAGGLTDTQYFGPGTRLTVL.

In its sample, this clonotype was seen a few times. The chain is built from TRBV7-3 and TRBJ2-1; the D gene is possibly TRBD2 (6 bases). The germline gives CDR1 SGHTA, CDR2 FQGTGA. The CDR3 is made up of 13 amino acids. Trimming left V 2 bases short and J 7 bases short, with 9 bases between. The CDR3 DNA reads as TGTGCCAGCAGCTTATTGGAGGGGAATGAGCAGTTCTTC. Amino acid sequence: CASSLLEGNEQFF.

This clonotype showed up just a few times. The chain links TRBV5-4 to TRBJ2-5; 11 nucleotides match TRBD2. The CDR3 loop spans 15 amino acids. The germline gives CDR1 SGHNT, CDR2 YYREEE (reference sequence). With V trimmed by 4 bases and J by 5 bases, 7 bases remained unmatched. The CDR3 is CASSPVRTSGETQYF. CDR3 nucleotide sequence: TGTGCCAGCAGCCCGGTGCGGACTAGCGGGGAGACCCAGTACTTC.

Comment on this clonotype: The junction departs from germline at one end; a sequencing error may be responsible. The chain links TRBV27 to TRBJ2-1; TRBD2 might be the D (7 bases). Germline assignment: CDR1 MNHEY and CDR2 SMNVEV (reference sequence). The length of the CDR3 is 14 residues. The CDR3 nucleotides read TGTGCCGGCAGTTTATGGGGGGGGGCGAATGAGCAGTTCTTC. As protein: CAGSLWGGANEQFF.

With regard to this clonotype: The junction shows a germline mismatch at one end, possibly a read error. The V and J genes are TRBV5-1 and TRBJ2-5; D is tentatively TRBD1 or TRBD2 (6 bases each). The CDR3 totals 14 residues. CDR1 and CDR2 from the germline V gene are SGHRS and YFSETQ. For the CDR3, the DNA is TGCACCAGCTCCAAAGGGGGGACCCAAGAGACCCAGTACTTC. Residues: CTSSKGGTQETQYF.

The chain employs TRBV9 and TRBJ2-7; a possible D gene is TRBD1 (5 bases). The CDR3 has 15 residues. Trimming left V 0 bases short and J 3 bases short, with 13 bases between. Germline V lookup: CDR1 SGDLS, CDR2 YYNGEE. This CDR3 reads CASSVGPQGSYEQYF. CDR3 in DNA: TGTGCCAGCAGCGTAGGTCCCCAGGGAAGCTACGAGCAGTACTTC. Full variable domain (outside the CDR3, taken from reference TRBV9 and TRBJ2-7): DSGVTQTPKHLITATGQRVTLRCSPRSGDLSVYWYQQSLDQGLQFLIQYYNGEERAKGNILERFSAQQFPDLHSELNLSSLELGDSALYFCASSVGPQGSYEQYFGPGTRLTVT.

J is TRBJ1-5 and V is TRBV6-2 or TRBV6-3, with 7 bases identical to TRBD1. Unmatched junction bases numbered 16, after V lost 7 bases and J lost 7 bases. This CDR3 has 16 residues. Germline values: CDR1 MNHEY, CDR2 SVGEGT. CDR3 residues: CASTDGILTGIQPQHF. The CDR3 region has the DNA TGTGCCAGCACCGACGGGATCCTGACAGGGATCCAGCCCCAGCATTTT.

Concerning this clonotype: A read error may explain this, as a much larger clone is one base away. The rearrangement uses TRBV4-2 and TRBJ2-7, with 9 positions matching TRBD1. Germline V gene data show CDR1 as LGHNA and CDR2 as YNFKEQ. Unmatched junction bases numbered 9, after V lost 4 bases and J lost 2 bases. This CDR3 comprises 16 residues. The DNA for the CDR3 is TGTGCCAGCAGCCGAATGTGGACAGGGGACCCCTACGAGCAGTACTTC. Protein sequence: CASSRMWTGDPYEQYF.

This clonotype was detected a few times. The chain joins TRBV20-1 to TRBJ2-4; 9 bases are shared with TRBD1. The CDR3 runs to 13 residues. With V trimmed by 5 bases and J by 7 bases, 6 bases remained unmatched. Germline CDR1 is DFQATT and CDR2 is SNEGSKA (reference sequence). The CDR3 coding sequence is TGCAGTGCTGTAGGACAGGGGCCGAACATTCAGTACTTC. It translates to CSAVGQGPNIQYF.

The chain is built from TRBV6-5 and TRBJ2-1; TRBD2 might be the D (5 bases). From germline, CDR1 is MNHEY and CDR2 SVGAGI. The CDR3 runs 14 residues. V lost 2 bases and J lost 4, with 9 bases in between. The chain's CDR3 is CASSYGRGYNEQFF. In DNA, the CDR3 is TGTGCCAGCAGTTACGGTCGGGGTTACAATGAGCAGTTCTTC.

This clonotype was recorded a few times. The chain combines TRBV6-5 with TRBJ1-1; 7 nucleotides align to TRBD1. This CDR3 contains 18 residues. The ends lost 2 bases at V and 1 base at J; junction bases unmatched: 13. Germline V gives CDR1 MNHEY, CDR2 SVGAGI. The chain's CDR3 is CASSYPSKGASRNTEAFF. The DNA for the CDR3 is TGTGCCAGCAGTTACCCCTCTAAGGGGGCTTCGAGGAACACTGAAGCTTTCTTT.

This clonotype occurred a few times. V is TRBV5-1 and J is TRBJ1-2; D is possibly TRBD1 (5 bases). This CDR3 is built from 13 residues. Looked up from germline, CDR1 is SGHRS and CDR2 is YFSETQ. The V gene lost 4 bases and the J gene lost 8 bases, with 15 bases spanning the gap. CDR3 coding DNA: TGCGCCAGCAGCCCGCTGGGACTTGGGGGCTACACCTTC. Residues: CASSPLGLGGYTF. Full variable domain (remainder filled in from reference TRBV5-1 and TRBJ1-2): KAGVTQTPRYLIKTRGQQVTLSCSPISGHRSVSWYQQTPGQGLQFLFEYFSETQRNKGNFPGRFSGRQFSNSRSEMNVSTLELGDSALYLCASSPLGLGGYTFGSGTRLTVV.

The V gene is TRBV4-1, the J gene TRBJ2-7, with D perhaps matching TRBD2 (6 bases). CDR1 and CDR2 from the germline V gene are MGHRA and YSYEKL. CDR3 length equals 13 residues. Trimming pared 4 bases from V and 5 bases from J, leaving 12 bases between. The CDR3 bases are TGCGCCAGCAGCCGGTTTGGGGGGAACGAGCAGTACTTC. It specifies CASSRFGGNEQYF.

V gene TRBV6-2 or TRBV6-3 combines with J gene TRBJ2-5; D not resolved. Trimming shortened V by 4 bases and J by 3 bases, and 15 bases separated the two germline ends. This CDR3 contains 15 residues. Germline lookup yields CDR1 MNHEY and CDR2 SVGEGT. The CDR3 nucleotides are TGTGCCAGCAGTTTTGCAGAGACCCTGAAAGAGACCCAGTACTTC. Translated: CASSFAETLKETQYF.

This rearrangement joins TRBV2 to TRBJ1-2; no firm D call. CDR3 length: 12 residues. Trimming removed 6 bases at V and 8 bases at J, with 13 bases between. The germline CDR1 and CDR2 sequences are SNHLY and FYNNEI. The CDR3 is CASRGDREGYTF. The CDR3 nucleotides read TGTGCCAGCAGAGGAGACCGTGAGGGCTACACCTTC.

This clonotype has a count of ten or more. The chain has TRBV7-2 and TRBJ2-7; a weak D match, TRBD1 (6 bases). The CDR3 extends over 13 amino acids. Germline values: CDR1 SGHTA, CDR2 FQGNSA. V shed 4 bases and J shed 4 bases, with 11 bases lying between them. The chain's CDR3 is CASSSGQRYEQYF. CDR3 sequence (DNA): TGTGCCAGCAGCTCGGGACAAAGGTACGAGCAGTACTTC.

This clonotype was detected a few times. The chain's CDR3 is CASSRWLAGSNEQFF. The CDR3 DNA sequence: TGTGCCAGTAGCCGTTGGCTAGCGGGTAGTAATGAGCAGTTCTTC. V and J are TRBV19 and TRBJ2-1; 8 bases are a match to TRBD2. CDR1 is LNHDA and CDR2 is SQIVND in the germline V gene (reference sequence). The V segment lost 6 bases and the J segment 7 bases; nucleotides outside the gene matches: 11. The CDR3 has 15 amino acids. Combining the CDR3 with reference TRBV19 and TRBJ2-1 gives the whole variable domain DGGITQSPKYLFRKEGQNVTLSCEQNLNHDAMYWYRQDPGQGLRLIYYSQIVNDFQKGDIAEGYSVSREKKESFPLTVTSAQKNPTAFYLCASSRWLAGSNEQFFGPGTRLTVL.

This clonotype was seen repeatedly, ten times or more. The chain has TRBV4-3 and TRBJ2-7; D gene unclear. Trimming took off 1 base at V and 0 bases at J, with 7 bases between the two ends. CDR1 LGHNA and CDR2 YSLEER come from the germline V gene. This CDR3 has 14 residues. The CDR3 loop is CASSQVETSYEQYF. The DNA of the CDR3 is TGCGCCAGCAGCCAAGTAGAGACCTCCTACGAGCAGTACTTC.

This clonotype came up a few times. This chain connects TRBV7-9 to TRBJ2-4; D not certain. The DNA end is more similar to TRBJ2-7, so the J call may be wrong. CDR3 length: 12 residues. Germline V gene data show CDR1 as SEHNR and CDR2 as FQNEAQ (reference sequence). Here the CDR3 DNA reads TGTGCCAGCAGCGGACCTGAAAACGAGCAGTACTTC. As protein: CASSGPENEQYF.

The table lists this clonotype with a few counts. The chain carries TRBV28 and TRBJ1-4; possibly TRBD1 for D (6 bases). CDR3 size: 15 residues. Trimming stripped 4 bases from V and 3 bases from J, with 12 bases between. Looked up from germline, CDR1 is MDHEN and CDR2 is SYDVKM. CDR3 in amino acids: CASSWGGRANEKLFF. The CDR3 DNA reads as TGTGCCAGCAGTTGGGGGGGGCGGGCTAATGAAAAACTGTTTTTT. Using reference TRBV28 and TRBJ1-4 for the parts outside the CDR3, the full variable domain is DVKVTQSSRYLVKRTGEKVFLECVQDMDHENMFWYRQDPGLGLRLIYFSYDVKMKEKGDIPEGYSVSREKKERFSLILESASTNQTSMYLCASSWGGRANEKLFFGSGTQLSVL.

This clonotype was seen repeatedly, ten times or more. The V gene is TRBV7-2, the J gene TRBJ2-6, with D possibly being TRBD1 or TRBD2 (5 bases each). Germline lookup yields CDR1 SGHTA and CDR2 FQGNSA. This CDR3 is 18 amino acids long. Trimming stripped 1 base from V and 0 bases from J, with 13 bases between. CDR3 amino acids: CASSLGPGRGSGANVLTF. In DNA form, the CDR3 reads TGTGCCAGCAGCTTAGGACCGGGACGGGGCTCTGGGGCCAACGTCCTGACTTTC.

A few counts support this clonotype. The chain uses TRBV5-1 and TRBJ1-2, with D possibly being TRBD1 (6 bases). CDR1 and CDR2 from the germline V gene are SGHRS and YFSETQ. The CDR3 extends over 14 amino acids. The V end lost 0 bases, the J end lost 7 bases, and 13 bases lay between the germline ends. The CDR3 DNA reads as TGCGCCAGCAGCTTGGCCGGACAGCCTCCTGGCTACACCTTC. Translation gives CASSLAGQPPGYTF.

This clonotype was seen a few times. The V and J genes are TRBV28 and TRBJ2-7; the D gene could be TRBD1 or TRBD2 (6 bases each). The CDR3 totals 16 residues. V was trimmed by 5 bases and J by 0 bases, leaving 17 bases between them. Per the germline V gene, CDR1 is MDHEN and CDR2 is SYDVKM. Here the CDR3 DNA reads TGTGCCAGCAGTCCCCCTATTCCGGGGGCCTCCTACGAGCAGTACTTC. This translates into CASSPPIPGASYEQYF.

In its sample, this clonotype was seen a few times. This sequence joins TRBV28 and TRBJ2-1; TRBD2 agrees at 8 bases. The V gene's germline CDR1 is MDHEN and CDR2 SYDVKM. The CDR3 is 16 amino acids. Losses at the gene ends were 5 bases for V and 7 bases for J; bases not matched to a gene: 13. The CDR3 spells CASSHRGRGVGNEQFF. As DNA, the CDR3 is TGTGCCAGCAGTCACCGCGGGCGGGGGGTTGGGAATGAGCAGTTCTTC.

V usage is TRBV9 and J usage is TRBJ1-1; no firm D call. This CDR3 region has 14 residues. Germline CDR1 reads SGDLS; CDR2 reads YYNGEE. CDR3 in DNA: TGTGTCAACAGCGTAGGTGTAGGGTTGACTGAAGCTTTCTTT. Translated: CVNSVGVGLTEAFF.

This CDR3 reads CATRRGAGGETQYF. CDR3 nucleotides: TGTGCCACCCGACGGGGGGCCGGGGGCGAGACCCAGTACTTC. This chain joins TRBV7-9 and TRBJ2-5, with a weak D call TRBD2 (7 bases). V dropped 10 bases and J dropped 5 bases, with 20 bases sitting between them. The CDR3 has 14 residues. Looked up from germline, CDR1 is SEHNR and CDR2 is FQNEAQ (reference sequence).